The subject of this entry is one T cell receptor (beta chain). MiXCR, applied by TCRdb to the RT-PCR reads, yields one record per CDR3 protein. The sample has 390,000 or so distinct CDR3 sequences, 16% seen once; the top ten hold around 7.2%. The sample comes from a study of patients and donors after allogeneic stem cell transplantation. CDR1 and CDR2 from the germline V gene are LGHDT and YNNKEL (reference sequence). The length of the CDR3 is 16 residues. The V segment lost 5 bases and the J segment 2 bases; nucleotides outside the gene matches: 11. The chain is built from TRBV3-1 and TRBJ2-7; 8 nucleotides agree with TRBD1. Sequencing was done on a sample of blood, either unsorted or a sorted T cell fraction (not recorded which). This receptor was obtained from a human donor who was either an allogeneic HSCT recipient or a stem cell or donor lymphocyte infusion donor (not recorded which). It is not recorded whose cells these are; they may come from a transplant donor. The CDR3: CASSSRARDRTYEQYF. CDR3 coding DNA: TGTGCCAGCAGCTCCAGAGCCCGGGACAGGACCTACGAGCAGTACTTC.